The following is a T cell receptor beta chain sequence with its context. Its antigen remains unknown. This specimen comes from a study of identifying expanded T cells in peripheral blood. Study conclusions and caveats: Clone count variance between roughly 2-week samples rose with total template count.

Germline CDR1 and CDR2: MNHEY and SMNVEV (reference sequence). This CDR3 is 14 amino acids long. The ends lost 6 bases at V and 1 base at J; junction bases unmatched: 3. Collection occurred without any documented infections or immune events in donors. Clones were sequenced by immunoSEQ multiplex PCR, and TCRdb holds only the in-frame ones, with some missing. The data show tens of thousands of clones, with roughly 90% seen just once and approximately 6% held by the top ten. The chain employs TRBV27 and TRBJ1-3; 7 bases line up with TRBD1. The clonotype originates from a person between 18 and 70 years old in good health. The source material was blood. CDR3 residues: CASRSGQSGNTIYF. For the CDR3, the DNA is TGTGCCAGCAGGTCGGGACAGTCTGGAAACACCATATATTTT.